A single sample gave rise to the 21 T cell receptor beta chains below, sequenced in a study of cytomegalovirus exposure and HLA in healthy donors (TCRdb year 2017). Library generation was performed with the immunoSEQ multiplex PCR assay. The multiplex PCR relied on a mix of 60 forward primers for TCR Vbeta segments and 13 reverse primers for TCR Jbeta segments. In its TCRdb copy, this immuneACCESS table keeps in-frame sequences only and misses some clones. Where compared with another copy, unresolved V genes explain less than half of these, and the others have no known cause. The sample table shows 37,000 or so clones, and 81% are seen once. Approximately 8.5% of the sample goes to the ten largest clones. Sequencing was done on a sample of PBMCs. These receptors were obtained from a woman between 35 and 50 years old in good health and CMV-seronegative.

Comments on this clone: At one end, the junction sequence differs from germline, possibly due to a read error. The chain combines TRBV29-1 with TRBJ1-2; TRBD1 agrees at 12 bases. CDR1 is SQVTM, CDR2 ANQGSEA, per germline. The CDR3 covers 15 residues. For the CDR3, the DNA is TGCAGCGCTGAACTCGGGACAGGGGGCGCCTATGGCTACACCTTC. Protein sequence: CSAELGTGGAYGYTF.

The rearrangement joins TRBV7-8 to TRBJ2-7; D call uncertain. Germline V gene sequence: CDR1 SGHVS, CDR2 FQNEAQ. The CDR3 totals 13 residues. Trimming left V 2 bases short and J 1 base short, with 6 bases between. The CDR3 nucleotides are TGTGCCAGCAGCTTACAGGATTCCTACGAGCAGTACGTC. Its protein product is CASSLQDSYEQYV.

The chain couples TRBV5-1 to TRBJ2-3; a possible D gene is TRBD1 (6 bases). The germline V and J ends were trimmed by 3 bases and 1 base, with 12 bases remaining between them. This CDR3 is built from 15 residues. The V gene's germline CDR1 is SGHRS and CDR2 YFSETQ. This chain's CDR3 is CASSSTRGGTDTQYF. The CDR3, as DNA: TGCGCCAGCAGCTCGACCAGGGGCGGCACAGATACGCAGTATTTT.

This clone was counted only a few times. The chain recombines TRBV15 with TRBJ1-2; tentative D call: TRBD1 (5 bases). This CDR3 comprises 14 residues. V lost 0 bases, J lost 10 bases, and 15 bases lay in between. Per the germline V gene, CDR1 is LNHNV and CDR2 is YYDKDF (reference sequence). Here the CDR3 DNA reads TGTGCCACCAGCAGAGATGTGGGGGGGTCTGTCTACACCTTC. Translated: CATSRDVGGSVYTF.

Written as DNA, the CDR3 is TGTGCCAGCAGCTCAATGGTTTGGGAGTACGCAGATACGCAGTATTTT. Protein: CASSSMVWEYADTQYF. The chain carries TRBV5-8 and TRBJ2-3; TRBD2 is a possible D gene (5 bases). Per germline, CDR1 SGHTS and CDR2 YDEGEE. V gave up 3 bases and J gave up 4 bases, with 18 bases separating them. The CDR3 has 16 residues.

This chain connects TRBV7-9 to TRBJ1-4; D gene unclear. V was clipped by 1 base and J by 14 bases, with 17 bases between them. The CDR3 is made up of 14 amino acids. Per germline, CDR1 SEHNR and CDR2 FQNEAQ (reference sequence). This chain's CDR3 is CASSLELSAGMLFF. CDR3 DNA: TGTGCCAGCAGCTTAGAACTTTCGGCAGGTATGCTGTTTTTT.

The count of this clone is one. The chain links TRBV2 to TRBJ2-3, with TRBD1 matching 10 bases. In germline, CDR1 is SNHLY, CDR2 FYNNEI. The CDR3 runs to 14 residues. V gave up 7 bases and J gave up 5 bases; unmatched junction bases: 6. CDR3 loop: CASTRQGAGDTQYF. The CDR3 coding sequence is TGTGCCAGCACCAGACAGGGGGCAGGAGATACGCAGTATTTT. The full variable domain, with the rest looked up from reference TRBV2 and TRBJ2-3, is EPEVTQTPSHQVTQMGQEVILRCVPISNHLYFYWYRQILGQKVEFLVSFYNNEISEKSEIFDDQFSVERPDGSNFTLKIRSTKLEDSAMYFCASTRQGAGDTQYFGPGTRLTVL.

This chain uses TRBV25-1 with TRBJ2-3, with D maybe TRBD2 (6 bases). Trimming stripped 1 base from V and 3 bases from J, with 11 bases between. The length of the CDR3 is 15 residues. Germline-derived CDR1 and CDR2 are MGHDK and SYGVNS. The CDR3 nucleotides are TGTGCCAGCAGTGAATTAAGTCGGGGGACAGATACGCAGTATTTT. This translates into CASSELSRGTDTQYF. Combining the CDR3 with reference TRBV25-1 and TRBJ2-3 gives the whole variable domain EADIYQTPRYLVIGTGKKITLECSQTMGHDKMYWYQQDPGMELHLIHYSYGVNSTEKGDLSSESTVSRIRTEHFPLTLESARPSHTSQYLCASSELSRGTDTQYFGPGTRLTVL.

This chain uses TRBV6-6 with TRBJ1-2; maybe TRBD1 (6 bases). V was trimmed by 5 bases and J by 1 base, leaving 11 bases between them. CDR1 is MNHNY, CDR2 SVGAGI, per germline (reference sequence). The CDR3 contains 14 residues. This CDR3 reads CASSTQGINYGYTF. CDR3 nucleotide sequence: TGTGCCAGCAGTACCCAGGGGATTAACTATGGCTACACCTTC.

J is TRBJ2-5 and V is TRBV5-1, with D possibly matching TRBD2 (5 bases). CDR3 length equals 13 residues. Germline V gene data show CDR1 as SGHRS and CDR2 as YFSETQ. V lost 4 bases and J 5 bases, leaving 12 bases between the germline ends. The CDR3: CASSVDFGETQYF. The CDR3 DNA is TGCGCCAGCAGCGTGGACTTCGGGGAGACCCAGTACTTC.

This clone was observed a few times. This sequence joins TRBV27 and TRBJ1-1, with a weak D call TRBD1 (5 bases). The CDR3 contains 13 residues. Germline-derived CDR1 and CDR2 are MNHEY and SMNVEV (reference sequence). Trimming stripped 2 bases from V and 2 bases from J, with 6 bases between. As DNA, the CDR3 is TGTGCCAGCAGTTTAGGACATAACACTGAAGCTTTCTTT. Residues: CASSLGHNTEAFF.

The rearrangement joins TRBV6-1 to TRBJ2-5; D is perhaps TRBD2 (6 bases). The germline V gene encodes CDR1 MNHNS and CDR2 SASEGT. The ends were cut back, 4 bases at V and 2 bases at J, with 17 bases in the middle. CDR3 size: 16 residues. CDR3 amino acids: CASSAPREPRQETQYF. DNA of the CDR3: TGTGCCAGCAGTGCCCCCCGGGAGCCGAGACAAGAGACCCAGTACTTC.

The chain combines TRBV29-1 with TRBJ1-2; 8 nucleotides line up with TRBD1. The CDR3 is 11 amino acids. CDR1 is SQVTM and CDR2 is ANQGSEA in the germline V gene. After removal of 7 bases from V and 8 bases from J, the junction contained 6 bases not matched to a gene. CDR3 bases: TGCAGCGGCCAGACAGGGGACGGCTACACCTTC. Amino acids: CSGQTGDGYTF.

V usage is TRBV28 and J usage is TRBJ2-3, with a tentative D call TRBD2 (6 bases). The CDR3 covers 14 residues. Germline values: CDR1 MDHEN, CDR2 SYDVKM. Trimming cost V 3 bases and J 0 bases, with 7 bases left between them. CDR3 residues: CASSFRGSTDTQYF. CDR3 bases: TGTGCCAGCAGTTTCCGGGGGAGCACAGATACGCAGTATTTT.

This rearrangement joins TRBV5-1 to TRBJ1-1; no clear D gene. This CDR3 has 13 residues. V shed 3 bases and J shed 3 bases, with 9 bases lying between them. Germline CDR1 reads SGHRS; CDR2 reads YFSETQ. CDR3 sequence reads: CASSSNIYTEAFF. The CDR3 nucleotides are TGCGCCAGCAGCTCCAACATTTACACTGAAGCTTTCTTT. The whole variable domain, remainder taken from reference TRBV5-1 and TRBJ1-1, is KAGVTQTPRYLIKTRGQQVTLSCSPISGHRSVSWYQQTPGQGLQFLFEYFSETQRNKGNFPGRFSGRQFSNSRSEMNVSTLELGDSALYLCASSSNIYTEAFFGQGTRLTVV.

As to this clone: Mismatch with germline at one junction end may stem from a read error. The V gene is TRBV7-9, the J gene TRBJ1-2, with D unresolved. CDR1 and CDR2 from the germline V gene are SEHNR and FQNEAQ (reference sequence). This CDR3 has 13 residues. CDR3 protein: CASSPLMDYGYTF. As DNA, the CDR3 is TGTGCCAGCAGCCCCCTTATGGACTATGGCTATACCTTC.

V is TRBV7-3 and J is TRBJ1-6; D gene unclear. CDR3 size: 13 residues. The V gene's germline CDR1 is SGHTA and CDR2 FQGTGA. Deletions cut 3 bases from V and 9 bases from J, with 9 bases between. The CDR3 sequence is CASSFSRGSPLHF. CDR3 in DNA: TGTGCCAGCAGCTTTTCCCGAGGTTCACCCCTCCACTTT. Combining the CDR3 with reference TRBV7-3 and TRBJ1-6 gives the whole variable domain GAGVSQTPSNKVTEKGKYVELRCDPISGHTALYWYRQSLGQGPEFLIYFQGTGAADDSGLPNDRFFAVRPEGSVSTLKIQRTERGDSAVYLCASSFSRGSPLHFGNGTRLTVT.

V usage is TRBV19 and J usage is TRBJ1-1; 7 positions agree with TRBD1. The trim removed 6 bases at V and 1 base at J, leaving 8 bases unmatched. CDR3 length equals 15 residues. From germline, CDR1 is LNHDA and CDR2 SQIVND (reference sequence). CDR3 sequence: CASRVDRAKNTEAFF. The DNA of the CDR3 is TGTGCCAGTAGGGTTGACAGGGCAAAGAACACTGAAGCTTTCTTT.

V usage is TRBV6-6 and J usage is TRBJ1-1, with D perhaps TRBD1 (6 bases). The CDR3 is made up of 12 amino acids. Germline CDR1 MNHNY, CDR2 SVGAGI (reference sequence). Trimming stripped 6 bases from V and 9 bases from J, with 14 bases between. CDR3 region: CASSPTGQKAFF. The CDR3, as DNA: TGTGCCAGCAGCCCCACAGGGCAAAAAGCTTTCTTT.

The J gene is TRBJ2-2, the V gene TRBV7-3; D may be TRBD1 (5 bases). The CDR3 is 15 amino acids. Looked up from germline, CDR1 is SGHTA and CDR2 is FQGTGA. The V end was cut by 5 bases, the J end by 5 bases, with 15 bases between. CDR3 in amino acids: CASSPQGLDTGELFF. As DNA, the CDR3 is TGTGCCAGCAGCCCGCAGGGTTTGGATACCGGGGAGCTGTTTTTT.

The V gene is TRBV19, the J gene TRBJ1-6; D call uncertain. The germline V gene encodes CDR1 LNHDA and CDR2 SQIVND (reference sequence). This CDR3 has 14 residues. V dropped 7 bases and J dropped 0 bases, with 7 bases sitting between them. This CDR3 reads CASTGSSYNSPLHF. The CDR3 DNA follows: TGTGCCAGTACGGGGAGCTCCTATAATTCACCCCTCCACTTT.